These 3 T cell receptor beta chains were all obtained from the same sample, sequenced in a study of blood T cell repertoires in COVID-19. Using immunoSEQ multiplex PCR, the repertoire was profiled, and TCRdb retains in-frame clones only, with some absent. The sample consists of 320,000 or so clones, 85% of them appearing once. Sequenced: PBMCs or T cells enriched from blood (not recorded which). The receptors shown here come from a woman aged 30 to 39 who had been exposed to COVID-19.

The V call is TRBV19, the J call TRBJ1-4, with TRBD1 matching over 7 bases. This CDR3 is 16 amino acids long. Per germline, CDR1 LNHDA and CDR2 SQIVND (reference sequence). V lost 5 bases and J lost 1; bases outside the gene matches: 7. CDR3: CASSVGTVGTNEKLFF. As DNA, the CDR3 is TGTGCCAGTAGTGTCGGGACAGTTGGAACTAATGAAAAACTGTTTTTT.

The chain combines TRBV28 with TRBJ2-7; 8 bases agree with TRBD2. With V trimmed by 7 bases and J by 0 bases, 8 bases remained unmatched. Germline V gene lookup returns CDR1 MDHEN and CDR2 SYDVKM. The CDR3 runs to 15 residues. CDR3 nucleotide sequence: TGTGCCAGCACCACGGGGGGGGCTGACTCCTACGAGCAGTACTTC. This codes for CASTTGGADSYEQYF. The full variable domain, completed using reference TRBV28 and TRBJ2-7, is DVKVTQSSRYLVKRTGEKVFLECVQDMDHENMFWYRQDPGLGLRLIYFSYDVKMKEKGDIPEGYSVSREKKERFSLILESASTNQTSMYLCASTTGGADSYEQYFGPGTRLTVT.

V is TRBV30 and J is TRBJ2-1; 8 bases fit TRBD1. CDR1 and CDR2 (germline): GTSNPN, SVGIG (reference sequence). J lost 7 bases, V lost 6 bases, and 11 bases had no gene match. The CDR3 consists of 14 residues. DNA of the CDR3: TGTGCCTGCTCAAGGACAGGGAAAAGGAATGAGCAGTTCTTC. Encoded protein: CACSRTGKRNEQFF.